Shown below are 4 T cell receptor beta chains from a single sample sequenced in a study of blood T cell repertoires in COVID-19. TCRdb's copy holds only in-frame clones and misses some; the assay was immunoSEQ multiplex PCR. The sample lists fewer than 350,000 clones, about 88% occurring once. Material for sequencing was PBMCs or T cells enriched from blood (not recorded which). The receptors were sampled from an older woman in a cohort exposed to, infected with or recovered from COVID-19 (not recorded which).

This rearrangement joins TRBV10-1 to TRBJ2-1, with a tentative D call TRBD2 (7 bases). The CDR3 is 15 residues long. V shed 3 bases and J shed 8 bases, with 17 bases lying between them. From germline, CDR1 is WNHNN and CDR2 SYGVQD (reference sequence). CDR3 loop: CASSDGGPVGDEQFF. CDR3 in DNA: TGCGCCAGCAGTGACGGGGGGCCCGTGGGGGATGAGCAGTTCTTC.

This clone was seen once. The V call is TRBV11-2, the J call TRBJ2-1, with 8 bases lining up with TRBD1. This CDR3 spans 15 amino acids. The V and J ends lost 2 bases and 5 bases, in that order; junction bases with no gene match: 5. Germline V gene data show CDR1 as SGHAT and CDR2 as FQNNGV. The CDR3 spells CASSLSQGVNNEQFF. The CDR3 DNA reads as TGTGCCAGCAGCTTATCACAGGGGGTCAACAATGAGCAGTTCTTC. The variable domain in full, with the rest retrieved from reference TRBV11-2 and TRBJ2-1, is EAGVAQSPRYKIIEKRQSVAFWCNPISGHATLYWYQQILGQGPKLLIQFQNNGVVDDSQLPKDRFSAERLKGVDSTLKIQPAKLEDSAVYLCASSLSQGVNNEQFFGPGTRLTVL.

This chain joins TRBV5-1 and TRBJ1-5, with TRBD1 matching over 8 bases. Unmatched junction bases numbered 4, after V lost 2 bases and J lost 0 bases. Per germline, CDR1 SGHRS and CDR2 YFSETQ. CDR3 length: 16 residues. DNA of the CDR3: TGCGCCAGCAGCTTTGGGGACAGGAATAGCAATCAGCCCCAGCATTTT. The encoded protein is CASSFGDRNSNQPQHF.

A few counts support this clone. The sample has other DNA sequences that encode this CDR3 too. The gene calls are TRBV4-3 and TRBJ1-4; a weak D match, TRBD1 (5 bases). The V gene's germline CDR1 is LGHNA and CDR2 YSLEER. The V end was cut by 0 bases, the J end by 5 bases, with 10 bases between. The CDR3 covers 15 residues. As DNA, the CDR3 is TGCGCCAGCAGCCAAGATACAGGACGGAATGAAAAACTGTTTTTT. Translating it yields CASSQDTGRNEKLFF.